These 10 T cell receptor beta chains share one sample of origin, sequenced in a study of T cell responses to AZD1222 COVID-19 vaccine. Clones were read by immunoSEQ multiplex PCR, and TCRdb kept only the in-frame ones, dropping some. Here the sample spans about 94,000 clones, more than 70% being singletons. The input for sequencing was peripheral blood, taken on day 0 of AZD1222 vaccination. The source of these receptors is an adult in good health.

The rearrangement uses TRBV7-3 and TRBJ2-3, with unresolved D. This CDR3 region has 14 residues. Trimming removed 5 bases at V and 0 bases at J, with 9 bases between. CDR1 and CDR2 (germline): SGHTA, FQGTGA. The CDR3 spells CASSHGSSTDTQYF. The CDR3 nucleotides read TGTGCCAGCAGCCACGGATCTAGCACAGATACGCAGTATTTT.

The chain links TRBV6-1 to TRBJ1-5, with D possibly matching TRBD1 (5 bases). Trimming shortened V by 2 bases and J by 11 bases, and 10 bases separated the two germline ends. CDR1 is MNHNS, CDR2 SASEGT, per germline. The CDR3 covers 12 residues. The CDR3 loop is CASSEPGRTQHF. Written as DNA, the CDR3 is TGTGCCAGCAGTGAACCGGGACGGACCCAGCATTTT.

This chain connects TRBV3-1 (or the pseudogene TRBV3-2) to TRBJ1-1; TRBD1 might be the D (5 bases). Germline V gene sequence: CDR1 LGHDT, CDR2 YNNKEL (reference sequence). Trimming left V 3 bases short and J 7 bases short, with 12 bases between. The CDR3 has 13 residues. CDR3 bases: TGTGCCAGCAGCCATGGGGGAGGGAATGAAGCTTTCTTT. Translation: CASSHGGGNEAFF.

The chain has TRBV2 and TRBJ2-7, with D possibly TRBD1 on 6 matching bases. V was pared by 3 bases and J by 0 bases, with 9 bases between. The V gene's germline CDR1 is SNHLY and CDR2 FYNNEI. This CDR3 has 14 amino acids. The CDR3 sequence is CASSEQGSSYEQYF. CDR3 sequence (DNA): TGTGCCAGCAGTGAGCAGGGGAGCTCCTACGAGCAGTACTTC.

This clone was counted only a few times. The chain uses TRBV2 and TRBJ2-3, with 9 bases fitting TRBD2. The germline V gene encodes CDR1 SNHLY and CDR2 FYNNEI. The CDR3 is 17 amino acids. V lost 6 bases and J lost 5; bases outside the gene matches: 15. CDR3 sequence: CASRPWASGVLGDTQYF. The CDR3 nucleotides read TGTGCCAGCAGGCCCTGGGCTAGCGGGGTCTTAGGAGATACGCAGTATTTT.

This chain connects TRBV6-6 to TRBJ2-7; D may match TRBD1 or TRBD2 (6 bases each). The CDR3 consists of 15 residues. Germline CDR1 reads MNHNY; CDR2 reads SVGAGI (reference sequence). Trimming pared 2 bases from V and 2 bases from J, leaving 13 bases between. CDR3 sequence reads: CASSYVPGATYEQYF. The CDR3 nucleotides are TGTGCCAGCAGTTACGTCCCGGGGGCCACCTACGAGCAGTACTTC.

The J gene is TRBJ1-3, the V gene TRBV3-1 (or the pseudogene TRBV3-2); 7 bases are a match to TRBD1. The CDR3 contains 15 residues. Germline V gene data show CDR1 as LGHDT and CDR2 as YNNKEL (reference sequence). V lost 0 bases to trimming and J lost 7 bases; unmatched junction nucleotides: 6. CDR3 sequence reads: CASSQEGGQRNTIYF. As DNA, the CDR3 is TGTGCCAGCAGCCAAGAGGGGGGACAGAGGAACACCATATATTTT.

In this sample, this clone turned up a few times. The chain couples TRBV7-2 to TRBJ2-7; 8 bases align to TRBD1. Germline CDR1 and CDR2: SGHTA and FQGNSA. Losses at the gene ends were 0 bases for V and 6 bases for J; bases not matched to a gene: 7. CDR3 length: 15 residues. The CDR3 nucleotides are TGTGCCAGCAGCTTAGCGGCCAGGGGGCTTGCCGAGCAGTACTTC. It yields the protein CASSLAARGLAEQYF.

This chain connects TRBV27 to TRBJ1-6; D is uncertain. V shed 6 bases and J shed 1 base, with 4 bases lying between them. The CDR3 spans 13 residues. CDR1 and CDR2 from the germline V gene are MNHEY and SMNVEV (reference sequence). This CDR3 reads CASRRSYNSPLHF. The CDR3 DNA sequence: TGTGCCAGCAGGAGATCCTATAATTCACCCCTCCACTTT.

Here the CDR3 DNA reads TGTGCCAGTACCTCTTCGCGGGGGGTCTACGAGCAGTACTTC. Translated, it gives CASTSSRGVYEQYF. The chain joins TRBV19 to TRBJ2-7; 8 positions match TRBD2. J lost 3 bases, V lost 7 bases, and 8 bases had no gene match. The V gene's germline CDR1 is LNHDA and CDR2 SQIVND (reference sequence). There are 14 residues in the CDR3. Based on the CDR3 plus reference TRBV19 and TRBJ2-7, the full variable domain is DGGITQSPKYLFRKEGQNVTLSCEQNLNHDAMYWYRQDPGQGLRLIYYSQIVNDFQKGDIAEGYSVSREKKESFPLTVTSAQKNPTAFYLCASTSSRGVYEQYFGPGTRLTVT.